This passage covers 15 T cell receptor beta chains from one sample sequenced in a study of T-cell reconstitution after alpha-beta-depleted transplantation in children. Unique molecular identifiers were incorporated when the TCRbeta library was constructed. TCRdb fed the PCR reads into MiXCR, producing one record per CDR3 protein. The sample carries almost 250,000 distinct CDR3 sequences, about 25% recorded once. Sequenced material: PBMCs, taken before TCRalphabeta/CD19-depleted stem cell transplant. The source of these receptors is a girl under 10 years old with Fanconi anemia, due to receive a stem cell transplant.

The chain combines TRBV20-1 with TRBJ2-3; the match to TRBD2 covers 12 bases. V trimming: 7 bases; J trimming: 7 bases; junction bases outside the gene matches: 9. The germline CDR1 and CDR2 sequences are DFQATT and SNEGSKA (reference sequence). This CDR3 contains 14 residues. The CDR3 here is CSVQRGLAGNTQYF. CDR3 nucleotides: TGCAGTGTTCAGCGGGGACTAGCGGGCAATACGCAGTATTTT.

This clonotype appeared many times. The V gene is TRBV20-1, the J gene TRBJ2-3; a weak D match, TRBD2 (5 bases). The CDR3 has 14 amino acids. V dropped 0 bases and J dropped 2 bases, with 9 bases sitting between them. Germline loops: CDR1 DFQATT, CDR2 SNEGSKA (reference sequence). The CDR3 is CSARDKRTTDTQYF. CDR3 coding DNA: TGCAGTGCTAGAGATAAGCGGACCACAGATACGCAGTATTTT.

The table lists this clonotype with a few counts. The chain links TRBV28 to TRBJ1-5; tentative D call: TRBD1 (6 bases). The germline V and J ends were trimmed by 3 bases and 0 bases, with 15 bases remaining between them. Germline V lookup: CDR1 MDHEN, CDR2 SYDVKM. This CDR3 is 17 amino acids long. The DNA for the CDR3 is TGTGCCAGCAGTTTCCCTATTGGACAGCATAGCAATCAGCCCCAGCATTTT. Amino acids: CASSFPIGQHSNQPQHF.

The chain couples TRBV29-1 to TRBJ2-7; tentatively, D is TRBD2 (6 bases). This CDR3 is 16 amino acids long. Germline V CDR1 and CDR2: SQVTM, ANQGSEA. V shed 6 bases and J shed 2 bases, with 23 bases lying between them. In DNA form, the CDR3 reads TGCAGCGTGGGATGGGCCTCGGGAGTAGTTACCTACGAGCAGTACTTC. Residues: CSVGWASGVVTYEQYF.

This clonotype has just a few counts. The rearrangement uses TRBV15 and TRBJ1-4, with D hard to call. CDR1 and CDR2 from the germline V gene are LNHNV and YYDKDF (reference sequence). The CDR3 sequence is 13 residues long. V was cut by 2 bases and J by 4 bases, with 5 bases left in between. The CDR3 reads CATSRSFNEKLFF. CDR3 coding DNA: TGTGCCACCAGCAGATCGTTTAATGAAAAACTGTTTTTT.

In this sample, this clonotype turned up many times. V is TRBV29-1 and J is TRBJ1-5, with D uncertain. Germline V gene data show CDR1 as SQVTM and CDR2 as ANQGSEA. The ends were cut back, 4 bases at V and 0 bases at J, with 10 bases in the middle. The CDR3 covers 14 residues. CDR3 loop: CSVAKGNSNQPQHF. The DNA of the CDR3 is TGCAGCGTTGCGAAAGGGAATAGCAATCAGCCCCAGCATTTT.

The rearrangement uses TRBV7-6 and TRBJ2-1; TRBD1 might be the D (7 bases). Germline-derived CDR1 and CDR2 are SGHVS and FNYEAQ. V was pared by 5 bases and J by 2 bases, with 10 bases between. The CDR3 runs 14 residues. The CDR3 reads CASSPGGPYNEQFF. The CDR3 coding sequence is TGTGCCAGCAGCCCAGGGGGGCCCTACAATGAGCAGTTCTTC.

At least ten counts were recorded for this clonotype. The chain is built from TRBV7-9 and TRBJ2-3; TRBD1 is a possible D gene (6 bases). This CDR3 has 16 amino acids. In germline, CDR1 is SEHNR, CDR2 FQNEAQ (reference sequence). Deletions cut 4 bases from V and 2 bases from J, with 16 bases between. CDR3 DNA: TGTGCCAGCAGCTCCCGGATTGGGACATCCACAGATACGCAGTATTTT. Translation: CASSSRIGTSTDTQYF.

This clonotype was recorded at least ten times. Here the CDR3 DNA reads TGTGCCAGCAGTTTAGAAGTAGCGGGGGGGGTGAACAATGAGCAGTTCTTC. Protein product: CASSLEVAGGVNNEQFF. The chain uses TRBV12-3 or TRBV12-4 and TRBJ2-1, with 11 bases aligning to TRBD2. V shed 1 base, J shed 5 bases, and the junction held 7 bases outside the gene matches. The CDR3 covers 17 residues.

Ten or more counts support this clonotype. The CDR3, as DNA: TGCAGCGTTGAAGTCCCAGGGGAAAACTATGGCTACACCTTC. This codes for CSVEVPGENYGYTF. This chain connects TRBV29-1 to TRBJ1-2, with D possibly matching TRBD1 (6 bases). Trimming stripped 1 base from V and 2 bases from J, with 11 bases between. This CDR3 is 14 amino acids long. Germline V gene lookup returns CDR1 SQVTM and CDR2 ANQGSEA.

The CDR3 coding sequence is TGTGCCAGCAGTAGGGGGACAGGGGTTTTCTCTGGGGCCAACGTCCTGACTTTC. Its protein is CASSRGTGVFSGANVLTF. J is TRBJ2-6 and V is TRBV6-1; TRBD1 matches at 10 bases. CDR3 size: 18 residues. V lost 5 bases to trimming and J lost 0 bases; unmatched junction nucleotides: 7. CDR1 and CDR2 (germline): MNHNS, SASEGT.

The chain has TRBV29-1 and TRBJ2-7; D is possibly TRBD1 or TRBD2 (5 bases each). V was clipped by 0 bases and J by 5 bases, with 11 bases between them. From germline, CDR1 is SQVTM and CDR2 ANQGSEA. The CDR3 runs 13 residues. The CDR3 bases are TGCAGCGTTGAAGATCTCCTGGGGGACGAGCAGTACTTC. It codes for CSVEDLLGDEQYF.

V and J are TRBV5-1 and TRBJ2-3; 9 bases agree with TRBD1. Germline lookup yields CDR1 SGHRS and CDR2 YFSETQ. This CDR3 comprises 15 residues. With V trimmed by 6 bases and J by 2 bases, 7 bases remained unmatched. The DNA of the CDR3 is TGCGCCAGCACCAGGGGACAGGGAAACACAGATACGCAGTATTTT. It specifies CASTRGQGNTDTQYF.

V is TRBV10-3 and J is TRBJ2-1; 8 bases agree with TRBD2. V was clipped by 3 bases and J by 4 bases; unmatched bases: 8. CDR3 length: 16 residues. The V gene's germline CDR1 is ENHRY and CDR2 SYGVKD. The CDR3 nucleotides are TGTGCCATCAGTGATAGCGGGACCGCGCTTTACAATGAGCAGTTCTTC. Its protein product is CAISDSGTALYNEQFF.

The rearrangement joins TRBV20-1 to TRBJ2-7, with TRBD1 matching 8 bases. Germline V lookup: CDR1 DFQATT, CDR2 SNEGSKA (reference sequence). The CDR3 runs to 16 residues. The CDR3 reads CCASSGQGVGLYEQYF. As DNA, the CDR3 is TGCTGCGCTAGCTCCGGACAGGGAGTGGGACTCTACGAGCAGTACTTC.